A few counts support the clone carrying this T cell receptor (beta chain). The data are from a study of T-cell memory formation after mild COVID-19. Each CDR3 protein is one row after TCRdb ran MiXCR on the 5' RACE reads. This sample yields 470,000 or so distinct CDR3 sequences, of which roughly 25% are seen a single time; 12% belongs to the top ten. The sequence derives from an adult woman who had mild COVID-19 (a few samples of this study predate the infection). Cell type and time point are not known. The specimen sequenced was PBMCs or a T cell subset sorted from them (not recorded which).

In nucleotides, the CDR3 is TGTGCCAGCAGCCCGCGGACAATCCGGATATACGAGCAGTACTTC. Protein product: CASSPRTIRIYEQYF. This rearrangement joins TRBV7-2 to TRBJ2-7; possibly TRBD1 for D (5 bases). The CDR3 spans 15 residues. Germline V gene data show CDR1 as SGHTA and CDR2 as FQGNSA. V was clipped by 5 bases and J by 4 bases, with 18 bases between them. Full variable domain (missing parts from reference TRBV7-2 and TRBJ2-7): GAGVSQSPSNKVTEKGKDVELRCDPISGHTALYWYRQSLGQGLEFLIYFQGNSAPDKSGLPSDRFSAERTGGSVSTLTIQRTQQEDSAVYLCASSPRTIRIYEQYFGPGTRLTVT.